One sample yielded the 11 T cell receptor beta chains listed below, sequenced in a study of T cell repertoires in cytomegalovirus infection. Each CDR3 protein gets one entry after TCRdb re-called the reads with MiXCR. There are approximately 770,000 distinct CDR3 sequences in the sample; 25% to 30% occur only once, and around 14% lies in the top ten. Their antigens remain unidentified. The sample here was cultured CD8+ T cells from PBMCs, taken from culture after CMV antigen stimulation. The receptor source for this set is a human donor in good health (CMV status not recorded). Some clones in this sample may be carry-over from other donors' samples.

The chain couples TRBV4-2 to TRBJ2-3; no reliable D call. This CDR3 is 13 amino acids long. Per the germline V gene, CDR1 is LGHNA and CDR2 is YNFKEQ. The germline V and J ends were trimmed by 1 base and 6 bases, with 8 bases remaining between them. CDR3 region: CASSQGNSDTQYF. The CDR3 DNA is TGTGCCAGCAGCCAAGGGAATTCGGATACGCAGTATTTT.

A remark on this clonotype: The CDR3 end shows no conserved phenylalanine or tryptophan, and so a read error is likely. The DNA is omitted, as the CDR3 cannot be located on it reliably, and the CDR3 follows TCRdb's listing. The V call is TRBV29-1, the J call TRBJ2-1; TRBD1 reflects the table's D call only, with no check against the DNA. A total of 9 residues make up the CDR3, ends included. The germline V gene encodes CDR1 SQVTM and CDR2 ANQGSEA. The CDR3: CSVGGQGAV.

The chain has TRBV5-6 and TRBJ1-2, with TRBD1 identical over 9 bases. Germline V gene lookup returns CDR1 SGHDT and CDR2 YYEEEE. The length of the CDR3 is 18 residues. J lost 4 bases, V lost 6 bases, and 19 bases had no gene match. Written as DNA, the CDR3 is TGTGCCAGCACCCAATTCCGGGACAGGGTAGTTTGGAGCTATGGCTACACCTTC. It translates to CASTQFRDRVVWSYGYTF.

This clonotype was counted many times. V is TRBV7-9 and J is TRBJ2-5; 7 nucleotides align to TRBD2. The CDR3 has 17 residues. The junction had 19 bases not matched to a gene; V was cut back by 7 bases and J by 5 bases. Germline CDR1 and CDR2: SEHNR and FQNEAQ (reference sequence). The CDR3 region has the DNA TGTGCCAGCATCCCCAAGAGCGGGGTGTCCCAATTGGAGACCCAGTACTTC. As protein: CASIPKSGVSQLETQYF.

The chain couples TRBV20-1 to TRBJ2-5; a weak D match, TRBD2 (6 bases). The CDR3 is made up of 16 amino acids. Trimming removed 5 bases from V and 0 bases from J, with 19 bases in between. Looked up from germline, CDR1 is DFQATT and CDR2 is SNEGSKA (reference sequence). The DNA for the CDR3 is TGCAGTGCTTCTACCTTGGGACTTTTGTACCAAGAGACCCAGTACTTC. Its protein is CSASTLGLLYQETQYF.

This clonotype was found a few times. The chain joins TRBV11-1 to TRBJ1-1, with TRBD1 as a possible D gene (6 bases). Germline CDR1 and CDR2: SGHAT and FQDESV (reference sequence). The CDR3 runs to 16 residues. Trimming removed 0 bases from V and 3 bases from J, with 14 bases in between. The CDR3 DNA reads as TGTGCCAGCAGCTTAGCGTATTACAGGGAGGACACTGAAGCTTTCTTT. This gives the protein CASSLAYYREDTEAFF. Full variable domain (remainder filled in from reference TRBV11-1 and TRBJ1-1): EAEVAQSPRYKITEKSQAVAFWCDPISGHATLYWYRQILGQGPELLVQFQDESVVDDSQLPKDRFSAERLKGVDSTLKIQPAELGDSAMYLCASSLAYYREDTEAFFGQGTRLTVV.

In its sample, this clonotype was seen many times. J is TRBJ2-7 and V is TRBV7-8, with D perhaps being TRBD1 or TRBD2 (5 bases each). V was pared by 5 bases and J by 4 bases, with 9 bases between. The CDR3 totals 12 residues. CDR1 SGHVS and CDR2 FQNEAQ come from the germline V gene. CDR3 sequence (DNA): TGTGCCAGCAGCCCCGGGGCTTACGAGCAGTACTTC. Amino acids: CASSPGAYEQYF.

This clonotype was counted a few times. This chain links TRBV6-5 with TRBJ2-7, with no clear D. CDR3 length: 13 residues. V lost 2 bases to trimming and J lost 2 bases, with 7 bases between them. Germline V gene sequence: CDR1 MNHEY, CDR2 SVGAGI. This CDR3 reads CASSYSRAYEQYF. The DNA of the CDR3 is TGTGCCAGCAGTTACAGCAGAGCCTACGAGCAGTACTTC.

The V and J genes are TRBV5-1 and TRBJ1-2, with unresolved D. The CDR3 totals 13 residues. Trimming shortened V by 4 bases and J by 1 base, and 8 bases separated the two germline ends. Germline CDR1 is SGHRS and CDR2 is YFSETQ. In DNA form, the CDR3 reads TGCGCCAGCAGCCGAACAGATAACTATGGCTACACCTTC. Protein: CASSRTDNYGYTF.

This clonotype was counted once. The chain uses TRBV4-1 and TRBJ1-2, with 7 positions matching TRBD1. Germline V gene lookup returns CDR1 MGHRA and CDR2 YSYEKL. The CDR3 length is 15 residues. V lost 1 base and J lost 3; bases outside the gene matches: 5. CDR3 nucleotide sequence: TGCGCCAGCAGCCAAGCACTCGGGACAGACTATGGCTACACCTTC. This translates into CASSQALGTDYGYTF.

The CDR3 bases are TGTGCCAGCAGCCAAGTCCAGGGCGAACAGCCCCAGCATTTT. As protein: CASSQVQGEQPQHF. The chain is built from TRBV7-6 and TRBJ1-5, with D perhaps matching TRBD1 (5 bases). Germline loops: CDR1 SGHVS, CDR2 FNYEAQ. V lost 5 bases and J lost 7, with 15 bases in between. The CDR3 is made up of 14 amino acids.